These T cell receptor beta chains were read from a single sample in a study of radiotherapy plus CTLA-4 blockade in lung cancer. Produced via immunoSEQ multiplex PCR; TCRdb's table is partial and in-frame only. The sample shows about 90,000 clones, around 83% of them seen only once. The source was peripheral blood, collected from a patient treated with radiotherapy plus ipilimumab. These receptors came from a human donor with non-small cell lung cancer that progressed on radiotherapy plus ipilimumab. Both conserved end residues are part of each CDR3. A D gene is named only where the DNA matches it firmly. Clone size, where shown, is once, few, many, or a class for clones that have expanded.

clone_size	j_call	d_call	v_call	cdr3_nt	cdr3_aa
NA	TRBJ2-1	NA	TRBV6-5	TGTGCCAGCAGTTATAAGGCGAGGGTGTCCTACAATGAGCAGTTCTTC	CASSYKARVSYNEQFF
few	TRBJ1-5	NA	TRBV19	TGTGCCAGTAGTATTCCCCTGGGTACAGGGAAAGGTAGCAATCAGCCCCAGCATTTT	CASSIPLGTGKGSNQPQHF
NA	TRBJ2-1	TRBD2	TRBV4-3	TGCGCCAGCAGCCAAGATCCCGCGGGGGGGTGGGCAAGTGAGCAGTTCTTC	CASSQDPAGGWASEQFF
few	TRBJ1-1	NA	TRBV5-1	TGCGCCAGCAGCTGGGGGGCGGGGATGAACACTGAAGCTTTCTTT	CASSWGAGMNTEAFF
NA	TRBJ2-7	NA	TRBV21-1	TGTGCCAGCAGCGATCACAGGATTTACGAGCAGTACTTC	CASSDHRIYEQYF
NA	TRBJ1-5	TRBD1	TRBV9	TGTGCCAGCAGCGTGACAGGGGAGCAGCCCCAGCATTTT	CASSVTGEQPQHF
NA	TRBJ2-3	NA	TRBV7-2	TGTGCCAGCAGCCCCCGACTAGGGCAGGCAGATACGCAGTATTTT	CASSPRLGQADTQYF
NA	TRBJ2-5	TRBD2	TRBV5-3	TGTGCCAGAAGCGCGGGACTAGCGGGAGTAAGGGAAGAGACCCAGTACTTC	CARSAGLAGVREETQYF
NA	TRBJ2-7	TRBD1	TRBV10-2	TGCGCCAGCAGCGCCGGAGGACAGGGGGCTGGCGAGCAGTACTTC	CASSAGGQGAGEQYF
NA	TRBJ2-1	NA	TRBV7-9	TGTGCCAGCAGCTTCTCAATGAGTAATGAGCAGTTCTTC	CASSFSMSNEQFF
NA	TRBJ1-4	NA	TRBV6-5	TGTGCCAGCAGTTACCTGGGTGCGGGTAATGAAAAACTGTTTTTT	CASSYLGAGNEKLFF
NA	TRBJ1-5	TRBD1	TRBV19	TGTGCCAGTACCTTTGGCGGGACAGGGAGCAATCAGCCCCAGCATTTT	CASTFGGTGSNQPQHF
NA	TRBJ1-2	NA	TRBV5-4	TGTGCCAGCAGCAAAACGGGGTTTGGCTATGGCTACACCTTC	CASSKTGFGYGYTF
few	TRBJ1-2	NA	TRBV7-9	TGTGCCAGCAGCTTATCGCCGGGACTGTCCTTCTATGGCTACACCTTC	CASSLSPGLSFYGYTF
NA	TRBJ2-7	NA	TRBV2	TGTGCCAGCAGTGGATCCTCCCCATACGAGCAGTACTTC	CASSGSSPYEQYF
NA	TRBJ2-3	NA	TRBV18	TGTGCCAGCTCACCAATCCCTGAACGCACAGATACGCAGTATTTT	CASSPIPERTDTQYF
NA	TRBJ2-7	NA	TRBV9	TGTGCCAGCAGCCTGCTAGGGGACGAGCAGTACTTC	CASSLLGDEQYF
NA	TRBJ1-2	NA	TRBV19	TGTGCCAGTAGATTACCACAGGGTCAAGGCTACACCTTC	CASRLPQGQGYTF
once	TRBJ2-4	NA	TRBV5-1	TGCGCCAGCAGCTCCGGGACCATCCTCGACATTCAGTACTTC	CASSSGTILDIQYF
once	TRBJ2-6	NA	TRBV28	TGTGCCAGCAGCCGCCGATGGGCCAACGTCCTGACTTTC	CASSRRWANVLTF
NA	TRBJ2-1	NA	TRBV10-3	TGTGCCATCAGGGACGCCGACAATGAGCAGTTCTTC	CAIRDADNEQFF
once	TRBJ1-5	NA	TRBV7-2	TGTGCCAGCAGCGCAGGACAGCCTAATCAGCCCCAGCATTTT	CASSAGQPNQPQHF
NA	TRBJ1-1	NA	TRBV2	TGTGCCAGCAGTGAAATTCCCTTTGGAGGGTATAACACTGAAGCTTTCTTT	CASSEIPFGGYNTEAFF
NA	TRBJ1-5	TRBD1	TRBV6-5	TGTGCCAGCAGTAGGGGGACAGGGGGCGCTCAGCATTTT	CASSRGTGGAQHF
once	TRBJ2-2	TRBD1	TRBV7-9	TGTGCCAGCAGCCTACCAGGGGGCGGCACCGGGGAGCTGTTTTTT	CASSLPGGGTGELFF
NA	TRBJ2-7	TRBD1	TRBV18	TGTGCCAGCTCACCGGGACAGTCCTACGAGCAGTACTTC	CASSPGQSYEQYF
NA	TRBJ2-3	NA	TRBV25-1	TGTGCCAGCAGCGAGGACAGACCCACAGATACGCAGTATTTT	CASSEDRPTDTQYF
NA	TRBJ2-1	TRBD2	TRBV7-9	TGTGCCAGCAGCCCGAGCGGGAGGGGGGGCAATGAGCAGTTCTTC	CASSPSGRGGNEQFF
NA	TRBJ2-3	TRBD2	TRBV9	TGTGCCAGCAGCGTAGCTGCGGGGGAGCCATCGGATACGCAGTATTTT	CASSVAAGEPSDTQYF
NA	TRBJ2-6	TRBD2	TRBV27	TGTGCCAGCAGTTCCCAGGGAGGGGTCAACGTCCTGACTTTC	CASSSQGGVNVLTF
NA	TRBJ1-2	NA	TRBV5-1	TGCGCCAGCAGCTTGGTGGGGGACTATGGCTACATCTTC	CASSLVGDYGYIF
NA	TRBJ2-1	TRBD1	TRBV6-1	TGTGCCAGCAGTGAAGCGACCCCCGGGACAGGGTTCTACAATGAGCAGTTCTTC	CASSEATPGTGFYNEQFF
NA	TRBJ2-5	TRBD1	TRBV30	TGTGCCTGGAGTCTACGGGACAGGGGGCTGTATCAAGAGACCCAGTACTTC	CAWSLRDRGLYQETQYF
once	TRBJ2-5	NA	TRBV6-5	TGTGCCAGCAGTTACTCGTATAGGCGGCTGCAAGAGACCCAGTACTTC	CASSYSYRRLQETQYF
NA	TRBJ1-2	NA	TRBV4-3	TGCGCCAGCAGCCAAGATTTGGGGCCGGGGGGCTACACCTTC	CASSQDLGPGGYTF
NA	TRBJ1-1	TRBD1	TRBV6-5	TGTGCCAGCACCCAACGAACAGGGGTTAAAGCTTTCTTT	CASTQRTGVKAFF
NA	TRBJ2-1	NA	TRBV28	TGTGCCAGCAGTTTTTGGGGGAATGAGCAGTTCTTC	CASSFWGNEQFF
NA	TRBJ2-7	NA	TRBV7-3	TGTGCCAGCAGCCCCTGGAGGGGCCTGACCTACGAGCAGTACTTC	CASSPWRGLTYEQYF
NA	TRBJ2-7	TRBD2	TRBV27	TGTGCCAGCAGTATGCTACTAGCGGGAGGGCCCTACGAGCAGTACTTC	CASSMLLAGGPYEQYF
NA	TRBJ1-2	TRBD1	TRBV27	TGTGCCAGCAGTACCTCAAACAGGGGGCGAACCTATGGCTACACCTTC	CASSTSNRGRTYGYTF
NA	TRBJ1-1	NA	TRBV28	TGTGCGAGCGGGACGGGGAACACTGAAGCTTTCTTT	CASGTGNTEAFF
NA	TRBJ1-1	NA	TRBV5-1	TGCGCCAGCAGCTTATTGACAGGCCAGGGTGAAGCTTTCTTT	CASSLLTGQGEAFF
NA	TRBJ1-2	NA	TRBV6-1	TGTGCCAGCAGACTGACCGAATTTGGCTACACCTTC	CASRLTEFGYTF
NA	TRBJ2-1	TRBD2	TRBV9	TGTGCCAGCAGCGTCGGACGGGAGGGCCTCTACAATGAGCAGTTCTTC	CASSVGREGLYNEQFF
NA	TRBJ2-5	NA	TRBV28	TGTGCCAGCCTAGGGGGGGGACCGGCCCAAGAGACCCAGTACTTC	CASLGGGPAQETQYF
NA	TRBJ2-3	TRBD2	TRBV4-2	TGTGCCAGCAGCCAAGATGGACAGCGGGAGGGCCGGGGTACGCAGTATTTT	CASSQDGQREGRGTQYF
NA	TRBJ2-5	NA	TRBV2	TGTGCCAGCAGCTTAGCCGGGGAGACCCAGTACTTC	CASSLAGETQYF
NA	TRBJ1-5	NA	TRBV7-8	TGTGCCAGCAGCTTCGGCACGGATAAGCCCCAGCATTTT	CASSFGTDKPQHF